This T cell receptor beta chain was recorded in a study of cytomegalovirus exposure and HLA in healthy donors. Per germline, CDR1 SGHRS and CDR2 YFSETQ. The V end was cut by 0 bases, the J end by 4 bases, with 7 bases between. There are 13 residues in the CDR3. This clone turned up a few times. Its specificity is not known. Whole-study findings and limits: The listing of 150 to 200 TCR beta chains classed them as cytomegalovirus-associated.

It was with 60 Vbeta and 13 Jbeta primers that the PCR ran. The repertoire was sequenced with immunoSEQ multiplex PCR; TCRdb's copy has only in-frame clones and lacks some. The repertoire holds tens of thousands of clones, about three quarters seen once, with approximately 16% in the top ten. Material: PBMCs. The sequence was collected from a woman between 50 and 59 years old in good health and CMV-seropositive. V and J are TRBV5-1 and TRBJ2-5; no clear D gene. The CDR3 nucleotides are TGCGCCAGCAGCTTGGCTTCGAGAGAGACCCAGTACTTC. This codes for CASSLASRETQYF.